This T cell receptor (beta chain) was found in a study of shared T cell receptors in the human thymus. Trimming removed 1 base from V and 0 bases from J; junction bases left unmatched: 19. Germline CDR1 KGHSH, CDR2 LQKENI. CDR3 length equals 23 residues. The protocol was immunoSEQ multiplex PCR, while the TCRdb copy is restricted to in-frame clones and leaves out a portion. The sample yields hundreds of thousands of clones, around 87% seen once. This sample also appeared in a second study, on human thymus T cells. That work adds: Healthy Finnish infants undergoing corrective surgery for congenital heart defects were used as donors. Corrective heart surgery yielded the resections from which the thymus tissue came. Across thymic and blood repertoires, the usage of V and J genes appeared to be biased.

This TCR came from a boy younger than two with a congenital heart defect. Sample: thymocytes. This chain connects TRBV18 to TRBJ2-2, with 11 nucleotides matching TRBD2. The CDR3 loop reads CASSPREVSGRALLLANTGELFF. CDR3 bases: TGTGCCAGCTCACCACGGGAAGTTAGCGGGAGGGCCTTATTACTCGCGAACACCGGGGAGCTGTTTTTT.